This T cell receptor beta chain was sequenced during a study of T cells in Graves' hyperthyroidism and ophthalmopathy. Broader study findings: The model anticipated ophthalmopathy a median approximately 6.5 months pre-onset. Expanded thyroid clonotypes (above 0.001) were mostly also found in blood.

The ends lost 6 bases at V and 8 bases at J; junction bases unmatched: 2. The CDR3 totals 12 residues. Germline assignment: CDR1 ENHRY and CDR2 SYGVKD. TCR beta CDR3 regions were amplified from RNA. The HTBI primer set drove a first-round RT-PCR of the TCR CDR3. A single record per CDR3 protein comes from TCRdb applying MiXCR to the multiplex PCR reads. The sample gives 530,000 or so distinct CDR3 sequences, approximately 17% of which show up once; around 17% is in the top ten. This clonotype occurred a few times. Antigen specificity is unknown. Sequencing used blood. This TCR derives from a woman younger than 35 with Graves' ophthalmopathy. The chain has TRBV10-3 and TRBJ2-1, with 9 positions matching TRBD1. The CDR3 sequence is CAISGTGHEQFF. CDR3 nucleotides: TGTGCCATCAGCGGGACAGGGCATGAGCAGTTCTTC.